A single sample gave rise to the 8 T cell receptor beta chains below, sequenced in a study of beta chain features in type 1 diabetes. As every portion of the isolated RNA was reverse transcribed, the sequencing read expressed TCRB transcripts. The table came from immunoSEQ multiplex PCR; TCRdb's copy has only in-frame clones and leaves some out. The data show about 350,000 clones, 15% to 20% seen once. The specimen sequenced was naive CD4+ T cells from blood. The receptors were sampled from a woman aged 18-29 years in good health.

V usage is TRBV5-4 and J usage is TRBJ2-3; possibly TRBD2 for D (6 bases). This CDR3 contains 14 residues. The germline V and J ends were trimmed by 5 bases and 1 base, with 11 bases remaining between them. Germline V gene lookup returns CDR1 SGHNT and CDR2 YYREEE (reference sequence). The CDR3 DNA reads as TGTGCCAGCAGGGAGGACTATGGCACAGATACGCAGTATTTT. It translates to CASREDYGTDTQYF.

The rearrangement joins TRBV2 to TRBJ2-2; D call uncertain. CDR1 is SNHLY and CDR2 is FYNNEI in the germline V gene. The CDR3 is 14 amino acids. The ends were cut back, 8 bases at V and 0 bases at J, with 10 bases in the middle. DNA of the CDR3: TGTGCCAGCGCGCGTTCCGCGAACACCGGGGAGCTGTTTTTT. Protein sequence: CASARSANTGELFF.

V usage is TRBV30 and J usage is TRBJ1-1; unclear D gene. This CDR3 is built from 11 residues. Germline V gene lookup returns CDR1 GTSNPN and CDR2 SVGIG (reference sequence). V was trimmed by 1 base and J by 11 bases, leaving 11 bases between them. The CDR3 loop reads CAWSGAPGAFF. The CDR3 nucleotides read TGTGCCTGGAGTGGGGCCCCTGGTGCTTTCTTT.

V usage is TRBV9 and J usage is TRBJ2-1, with TRBD2 identical over 8 bases. The CDR3 is 15 amino acids. V was clipped by 0 bases and J by 6 bases; unmatched bases: 5. Looked up from germline, CDR1 is SGDLS and CDR2 is YYNGEE. The CDR3, as DNA: TGTGCCAGCAGCGTAGTGGCGGGAGGAATCAATGAGCAGTTCTTC. This translates into CASSVVAGGINEQFF.

The J gene is TRBJ1-1, the V gene TRBV5-1; D is unresolved. The CDR3 consists of 14 residues. From germline, CDR1 is SGHRS and CDR2 YFSETQ. The ends were cut back, 1 base at V and 4 bases at J, with 11 bases in the middle. The CDR3 loop reads CASSLFGEGTEAFF. Here the CDR3 DNA reads TGCGCCAGCAGCTTGTTTGGGGAGGGCACTGAAGCTTTCTTT.

This clone was detected a few times. The chain recombines TRBV2 with TRBJ2-5, with D maybe TRBD2 (6 bases). CDR1 and CDR2 (germline): SNHLY, FYNNEI. This CDR3 region has 12 residues. Trimming pared 6 bases from V and 5 bases from J, leaving 10 bases between. CDR3 nucleotide sequence: TGTGCCAGCAGCTTTAGCGGCGAGACCCAGTACTTC. It codes for CASSFSGETQYF.

The J gene is TRBJ1-5, the V gene TRBV30, with D perhaps matching TRBD1 (6 bases). Germline lookup yields CDR1 GTSNPN and CDR2 SVGIG (reference sequence). V was pared by 4 bases and J by 2 bases, with 12 bases between. CDR3 length: 14 residues. The chain's CDR3 is CAWTQQGGNQPQHF. The DNA of the CDR3 is TGTGCCTGGACCCAACAGGGAGGCAATCAGCCCCAGCATTTT.

A few counts support this clone. V is TRBV6-5 and J is TRBJ2-6, with D possibly matching TRBD1 (6 bases). This CDR3 is built from 15 residues. The V gene's germline CDR1 is MNHEY and CDR2 SVGAGI. The V end was cut by 4 bases, the J end by 2 bases, with 9 bases between. CDR3 nucleotide sequence: TGTGCCAGCAGTTTACAGGGAACTGGGGCCAACGTCCTGACTTTC. Its protein product is CASSLQGTGANVLTF.